These 23 T cell receptor beta chains share one sample of origin, sequenced in a study of T cell clonality in common variable immunodeficiency. The protocol was immunoSEQ multiplex PCR, while the TCRdb copy is restricted to in-frame clones and leaves out a portion. The sample contains 35,000 to 45,000 clones, none of them singletons. The material sequenced was peripheral blood mononuclear cells. Every receptor here comes from a person aged 18 to 70 in good health.

At least ten counts were recorded for this clone. CDR3 region: CASSIAGSGYTF. The sequenced part of the CDR3 DNA is TGTGCCAGTAGTATAGCGGGGAGCGGC. V gene TRBV19 combines with J gene TRBJ1-2; D uncertain. The read stops 3 residues short of the end of the CDR3; the missing end is completed from the germline J gene. Germline V lookup: CDR1 LNHDA, CDR2 SQIVND (reference sequence). The CDR3 covers 12 residues.

This clone was observed many times. The read terminates 3 residues ahead of where the CDR3 ends, so the germline J gene completes it. The J gene is TRBJ2-2, the V gene TRBV20-1; D call uncertain. This CDR3 is built from 15 residues. Germline lookup yields CDR1 DFQATT and CDR2 SNEGSKA (reference sequence). CDR3: CSVSPTYETNEKLFF. Partial CDR3 DNA: TGCAGTGTCTCGCCAACATATGAAACTAATGAAAAG.

Points on this clone: Read sequence stops 3 residues before the CDR3 end, and the germline J gene provides the missing end. Other DNA sequences in the sample encode the same CDR3. The V gene is TRBV5-6, the J gene TRBJ1-1, with 7 bases matching TRBD1. The CDR3 spans 11 residues. CDR1 and CDR2 (germline): SGHDT, YYEEEE. The CDR3 loop reads CASSLQGEAFF. CDR3 DNA, as far as it was read: TGTGCCAGCAGCTTACAGGGGGAA.

At least ten counts were recorded for this clone. Sequencing ends 3 residues short of the CDR3 end; the germline J gene provides the rest. The gene calls are TRBV6-2 or TRBV6-3 and TRBJ1-5, with 7 bases fitting TRBD1. The CDR3 is 15 amino acids. The germline V gene encodes CDR1 MNHEY and CDR2 SVGEGT. V trimming: 6 bases; J trimming: 3 bases; junction bases outside the gene matches: 8. The CDR3 bases that were read are TGTGCCAGCAGATCGACAGGGTCAAACAATCAGCCC. This gives the protein CASRSTGSNNQP. Given in full, the CDR3 is CASRSTGSNNQPQHF.

This clone was detected only a few times. Read data end 3 residues before the CDR3 end; the end is taken from the germline J gene. This rearrangement joins TRBV6-4 to TRBJ1-6; D uncertain. Trimming shortened V by 6 bases and J by 8 bases, and 11 bases separated the two germline ends. The CDR3 is made up of 13 amino acids. In germline, CDR1 is MRHNA, CDR2 SNTAGT. The CDR3: CASSDTVYSPLHF. CDR3 bases read: TGTGCCAGCAGCGACACGGTATATTCACCC.

This clone was picked up many times. The read terminates 3 residues before the CDR3 end, so the remaining end is supplied by the germline J gene. The chain uses TRBV20-1 and TRBJ2-3; 11 bases line up with TRBD2. CDR1 is DFQATT, CDR2 SNEGSKA, per germline (reference sequence). This CDR3 spans 14 amino acids. The ends lost 1 base at V and 6 bases at J; junction bases unmatched: 3. The part of the CDR3 DNA that was read is TGCAGTGCTAGAGGGGCTAGCGGGGGGGATACG. Its protein is CSARGASGGDT. The CDR3 in its entirety is CSARGASGGDTQYF.

Notes on this clone: The CDR3 end is not reached by the read, which stops 3 residues before it; the germline J gene fills it in. The genes are TRBV18 and TRBJ2-5; a possible D gene is TRBD1 (5 bases). This CDR3 has 15 amino acids. Between the trimmed V and J ends, which lost 8 bases and 1 base, there was a span of 17 bases. Germline V gene lookup returns CDR1 KGHSH and CDR2 LQKENI. The sequenced CDR3 bases are TGTGCCAGCCCGAATGGGGCCAGCTTCCAAGAGACC. Encoded protein: CASPNGASFQET. The whole CDR3 sequence reads CASPNGASFQETQYF.

This clone showed up just a few times. The sequenced fragment ends 3 residues before the CDR3 boundary, so the rest is inferred from the germline J gene. The gene calls are TRBV19 and TRBJ2-2; a possible D gene is TRBD1 (6 bases). The CDR3 extends over 21 amino acids. Germline V gene lookup returns CDR1 LNHDA and CDR2 SQIVND (reference sequence). CDR3 residues: CASSIPPISGTPLSGANVLFF. Partial CDR3 DNA: TGTGCCAGTAGTATTCCTCCCATCTCCGGGACACCCCTCTCTGGGGCCAACGTG. The full variable domain, with the rest looked up from reference TRBV19 and TRBJ2-2, is DGGITQSPKYLFRKEGQNVTLSCEQNLNHDAMYWYRQDPGQGLRLIYYSQIVNDFQKGDIAEGYSVSREKKESFPLTVTSAQKNPTAFYLCASSIPPISGTPLSGANVLFFGEGSRLTVL.

Only a few counts were recorded for this clone. The sequence runs out 3 residues before the end of the CDR3; the remainder is reconstructed from the germline J gene. The chain joins TRBV20-1 to TRBJ2-7; D gene ambiguous. CDR3 length: 13 residues. The ends were cut back, 0 bases at V and 0 bases at J, with 6 bases in the middle. Germline CDR1 and CDR2: DFQATT and SNEGSKA (reference sequence). The part of the CDR3 DNA that was read is TGCAGTGCTAGAGATCTCCGCTCCTACGAG. Its translation is CSARDLRSYE. The full CDR3 is CSARDLRSYEQYF.

This clone was counted many times. The observed sequence ends 3 residues before the CDR3 terminus, with the missing tail filled in from the germline J gene. The rearrangement joins TRBV5-4 to TRBJ1-1; D unclear. Between the trimmed V and J ends, which lost 0 bases and 7 bases, there was a span of 7 bases. Germline V gene data show CDR1 as SGHNT and CDR2 as YYREEE (reference sequence). The CDR3 length is 12 residues. Incomplete CDR3 DNA: TGTGCCAGCAGCTTGGTCGGCGGTGAA. This gives the protein CASSLVGGE. The complete CDR3 reads CASSLVGGEAFF.

This clone was found many times. Read data end 3 residues before the CDR3 end; the end is taken from the germline J gene. The chain has TRBV5-1 and TRBJ1-4, with a possible D match to TRBD1 (5 bases). CDR3 length equals 13 residues. Germline CDR1 SGHRS, CDR2 YFSETQ. V was shortened by 3 bases and J by 6 bases, with 9 bases between the two germline ends. CDR3: CASSSAGDEKLFF. The CDR3 DNA, read in part, is TGCGCCAGCAGCTCCGCGGGGGATGAAAAA.

The sequenced CDR3 bases are TGCAGTGCTAGGCCGGGACTAGCGGGAGGGCAGCACGAG. Translating gives CSARPGLAGGQHE. The whole CDR3 sequence reads CSARPGLAGGQHEQYF. This chain uses TRBV20-1 with TRBJ2-7; 16 bases match TRBD2. The read ends 3 residues shy of where the CDR3 ends; the end is completed using the germline J gene. V was pared by 3 bases and J by 5 bases, with 7 bases of the junction left unmatched. This CDR3 contains 16 residues. From germline, CDR1 is DFQATT and CDR2 SNEGSKA (reference sequence).

In this sample, this clone turned up many times. Read data end 3 residues before the CDR3 end; the end is taken from the germline J gene. The J gene is TRBJ1-1, the V gene TRBV4-1; a possible D gene is TRBD1 (5 bases). The CDR3 extends over 15 amino acids. Germline V gives CDR1 MGHRA, CDR2 YSYEKL. V was shortened by 2 bases and J by 5 bases, with 15 bases between the two germline ends. This CDR3 reads CASSQTRAGGTEAFF. The CDR3 bases that were read are TGCGCCAGCAGCCAAACACGGGCGGGGGGGACTGAA.

The sample holds a few counts of this clone. Sequencing ends 3 residues short of the CDR3 end; the germline J gene provides the rest. This chain joins TRBV25-1 and TRBJ2-1, with 8 bases aligning to TRBD2. The CDR3 is made up of 15 amino acids. The trim removed 5 bases at V and 2 bases at J, leaving 5 bases unmatched. Germline V gene data show CDR1 as MGHDK and CDR2 as SYGVNS. The CDR3 protein is CASSPTSVPYNEQFF. The covered CDR3 bases are TGTGCCAGCAGTCCGACTAGCGTACCCTACAATGAG.

This clone was counted at least ten times. The read terminates 3 residues ahead of where the CDR3 ends, so the germline J gene completes it. V usage is TRBV23-1 and J usage is TRBJ1-1; D perhaps matches TRBD1 (6 bases). TRBV23-1 is filed as an ORF, its function uncertain. The CDR3 spans 16 residues. Trimming stripped 0 bases from V and 4 bases from J, with 15 bases between. Partial CDR3 DNA: TGCGCCAGCAGTCAATCATGTCAGGGGAGCGGCACTGAA. Translated: CASSQSCQGSGTE. The full CDR3 protein is CASSQSCQGSGTEAFF.

This clone was seen at least ten times. Coverage ceases 3 residues before the CDR3 finishes, and the germline J gene fills in the end. The chain uses TRBV5-1 and TRBJ1-2; 9 nucleotides align to TRBD1. The CDR3 contains 16 residues. In germline, CDR1 is SGHRS, CDR2 YFSETQ. V shed 3 bases, J shed 3 bases, and the junction held 9 bases outside the gene matches. This CDR3 reads CASSWGQGIRDYGYTF. The CDR3 DNA, read in part, is TGCGCCAGCAGCTGGGGACAGGGAATAAGGGACTATGGC.

This clone came up many times. The read finishes 3 residues shy of the CDR3 end, and the germline J gene is used to complete it. J is TRBJ2-7 and V is TRBV11-2, with 7 bases identical to TRBD2. Germline V CDR1 and CDR2: SGHAT, FQNNGV. CDR3 length: 15 residues. The J segment lost 3 bases and the V segment lost 5 bases, leaving 10 bases of the junction unmatched. CDR3 DNA, as far as it was read: TGTGCCAGCAGCAACCGGGCGGGACTACTCTACGAG. Protein product: CASSNRAGLLYE. Given in full, the CDR3 is CASSNRAGLLYEQYF.

By its share, this clone is medium-sized (0.01 to 0.1%). Partial CDR3 DNA: TGTGCCAGTAGTATGGGACACCTCACCTGGGAGTTCTATGGC. This sequence encodes CASSMGHLTWEFYG. The full CDR3 is CASSMGHLTWEFYGYTF. The genes are TRBV19 and TRBJ1-2; TRBD1 is a possible D gene (6 bases). The read ends 3 residues shy of where the CDR3 ends; the end is completed using the germline J gene. Germline-derived CDR1 and CDR2 are LNHDA and SQIVND (reference sequence). The CDR3 runs 17 residues. V lost 3 bases, J lost 4 bases, and 21 bases lay in between.

This clone was seen many times. Read sequence stops 3 residues before the CDR3 end, and the germline J gene provides the missing end. The chain employs TRBV19 and TRBJ2-5; the match to TRBD1 covers 8 bases. The CDR3 runs to 13 residues. With V trimmed by 6 bases and J by 4 bases, 4 bases remained unmatched. Germline V gene data show CDR1 as LNHDA and CDR2 as SQIVND (reference sequence). The covered CDR3 bases are TGTGCCAGTAGAGCCCAGGGGGCAGAGACC. This codes for CASRAQGAET. The whole CDR3 protein is CASRAQGAETQYF.

This clone was detected many times. Coverage ceases 3 residues before the CDR3 finishes, and the germline J gene fills in the end. The sample has other DNA sequences that encode this CDR3 too. The chain has TRBV19 and TRBJ2-3; D may be TRBD2 (6 bases). This CDR3 has 13 amino acids. V was pared by 1 base and J by 4 bases, with 6 bases between. Germline V CDR1 and CDR2: LNHDA, SQIVND (reference sequence). Partial CDR3 DNA: TGTGCCAGTAGTATAGGGGGGGCAGATACG. This sequence encodes CASSIGGADT. The whole CDR3 region reads CASSIGGADTQYF.

As regards this clone: With the read ending 3 residues before the CDR3 end, the germline J gene is used to fill in that end. The rearrangement joins TRBV7-9 to TRBJ2-4; tentative D call: TRBD2 (5 bases). CDR3 length: 13 amino acids. The germline V gene encodes CDR1 SEHNR and CDR2 FQNEAQ (reference sequence). Incomplete CDR3 DNA: TGTGCCAGCAGCTTAGGTACAGACTATGGT. Translating gives CASSLGTDYG. The whole CDR3 protein is CASSLGTDYGQYF.

CDR3 DNA, as far as it was read: TGTGCCAGCTCACCAGGCAGGTCCAATCAGCCC. Translated, it gives CASSPGRSNQP. The CDR3 in its entirety is CASSPGRSNQPQHF. The chain employs TRBV18 and TRBJ1-5; D gene ambiguous. The missing CDR3 end, 3 residues past where the read stops, is filled in from the germline J gene. Germline V gene sequence: CDR1 KGHSH, CDR2 LQKENI. The V end lost 2 bases, the J end lost 3 bases, and 8 bases lay between the germline ends. The CDR3 spans 14 residues. Drawing the rest from reference TRBV18 and TRBJ1-5, the complete variable domain is NAGVMQNPRHLVRRRGQEARLRCSPMKGHSHVYWYRQLPEEGLKFMVYLQKENIIDESGMPKERFSAEFPKEGPSILRIQQVVRGDSAAYFCASSPGRSNQPQHFGDGTRLSIL.

This clone showed up many times. This chain's CDR3 is CASSLGSSGDTQYF. CDR3 bases read: TGCGCCAGCAGCTTGGGGAGTAGCGGGGATACG. The gene calls are TRBV5-1 and TRBJ2-3, with TRBD2 matching over 7 bases. With the read ending 3 residues before the CDR3 end, the germline J gene is used to fill in that end. The CDR3 length is 14 residues. The germline V gene encodes CDR1 SGHRS and CDR2 YFSETQ. V lost 0 bases, J lost 6 bases, and 4 bases stayed unmatched.